These T cell receptor beta chains were read from a single sample in a study of shared clonotypes between healthy human individuals. Method: immunoSEQ multiplex PCR; TCRdb's copy keeps in-frame clones and lacks some. The table shows a few million clones, with approximately 93% occurring only once. Sequencing input: naive CD4+ T cells from PBMCs. These receptors were taken from a young man in good health. Some clones in this sample may be carry-over from other donors' samples. Each CDR3 is given with its conserved first and last residue. Fields, in order: D gene, V gene, J gene, clone size, CDR3 protein, CDR3 DNA. A D gene is named only where the DNA matches it firmly. Clone size, where shown, is once, few, many, or a class for clones that have expanded.

>.|TRBV25-1|TRBJ2-7|.
CASSRTETSYEQYF
TGTGCCAGCAGCCGGACAGAAACCTCCTACGAGCAGTACTTC
>.|TRBV7-9|TRBJ1-1|.
CASSLAPGLQNTEAFF
TGTGCCAGCAGCTTGGCGCCAGGGCTTCAGAACACTGAAGCTTTCTTT
>.|TRBV2|TRBJ2-3|.
CASSVSSGTDTQYF
TGTGCAAGCAGCGTCTCGTCGGGCACAGATACGCAGTATTTT
>.|TRBV2|TRBJ1-3|once
CASLGVLVGNTIYF
TGTGCCAGCCTAGGGGTTCTGGTGGGAAACACCATATATTTT
>.|TRBV18|TRBJ1-2|.
CASSPSGVDGYTF
TGTGCCAGCTCACCGAGCGGGGTTGATGGCTACACCTTC
>TRBD2|TRBV28|TRBJ2-7|.
CASAVGKWSGSYEQYF
TGTGCCAGCGCTGTGGGGAAGTGGAGCGGGAGCTACGAGCAGTACTTC
>TRBD2|TRBV28|TRBJ2-2|.
CASSRGRVLNTGELFF
TGTGCCAGCAGCAGAGGGAGGGTTCTTAACACCGGGGAGCTGTTTTTT
>.|TRBV9|TRBJ1-2|.
CASGDSKGLYGYTF
TGTGCCAGCGGGGATTCTAAAGGGCTCTATGGCTACACCTTC
>.|TRBV5-4|TRBJ2-5|.
CASSSAGTQETQYF
TGTGCCAGCAGCTCGGCGGGGACCCAAGAGACCCAGTACTTC
>.|TRBV11-3|TRBJ2-3|.
CASAPREGDTQYF
TGTGCCAGTGCACCGCGCGAGGGTGATACGCAGTATTTT
>.|TRBV4-1|TRBJ1-4|once
CASSQPGHRNSEKLFF
TGCGCCAGCAGCCAGCCGGGACATAGGAATTCTGAAAAACTGTTTTTT
>.|TRBV5-4|TRBJ2-7|once
CASSLGAVYEQYF
TGTGCCAGCAGCTTGGGTGCCGTCTACGAGCAGTACTTC
>.|TRBV5-4|TRBJ2-1|.
CASSLRWDNEQFF
TGTGCCAGCAGCCTTCGGTGGGACAATGAGCAGTTCTTC
>.|TRBV5-1|TRBJ1-1|.
CASSFRNTEAFF
TGCGCCAGCAGCTTCCGTAACACTGAAGCTTTCTTT
>.|TRBV7-3|TRBJ2-2|.
CASSLGRAGELFF
TGTGCCAGCAGCTTGGGCCGGGCCGGGGAGCTGTTTTTT
>.|TRBV29-1|TRBJ2-2|once
CSVEERGGAGELFF
TGCAGCGTGGAAGAAAGGGGGGGTGCCGGGGAGCTGTTTTTT
>.|TRBV20-1|TRBJ2-1|.
CSPGTVPEQFF
TGCAGTCCCGGGACGGTCCCTGAGCAGTTCTTC
>.|TRBV7-9|TRBJ2-7|.
CASSSRWGYEQYF
TGTGCCAGCAGCTCACGGTGGGGTTACGAGCAGTACTTC
>.|TRBV2|TRBJ1-5|.
CASQIHARGDQPQHF
TGTGCCAGCCAAATCCATGCCAGGGGTGATCAGCCCCAGCATTTT
>.|TRBV6-6|TRBJ2-3|.
CASRRESSTDTQYF
TGTGCCAGCAGGCGGGAATCTAGCACAGATACGCAGTATTTT
>TRBD1|TRBV28|TRBJ1-4|.
CASNGQGANEKLFF
TGTGCCAGCAACGGACAGGGGGCAAATGAAAAACTGTTTTTT
>.|TRBV28|TRBJ2-7|once
CASRGRVGQYF
TGTGCCAGCAGGGGCAGGGTCGGGCAGTACTTC
>.|TRBV4-2|TRBJ1-3|.
CASSQDPDPRGSGNTIYF
TGTGCCAGCAGCCAAGATCCAGACCCGCGAGGCTCTGGAAACACCATATATTTT
>.|TRBV19|TRBJ1-3|.
CASSTRTDFSGNTIYF
TGTGCCAGTAGTACCCGGACAGACTTCTCTGGAAACACCATATATTTT
>TRBD1|TRBV28|TRBJ2-7|.
CASRAGTARNEQYF
TGTGCCAGCAGGGCCGGGACAGCGCGGAACGAGCAGTACTTC
>.|TRBV18|TRBJ2-3|.
CASSPPIGHSNTDTQYF
TGTGCCAGCTCACCACCGATCGGACACTCTAACACAGATACGCAGTATTTT
>TRBD1|TRBV5-1|TRBJ1-4|.
CASSGQGLNEKLFF
TGCGCCAGCAGCGGACAGGGGTTAAATGAAAAACTGTTTTTT
>.|TRBV5-1|TRBJ2-3|.
CASSFIVGGADTQYF
TGCGCCAGCAGCTTCATTGTTGGGGGCGCAGATACGCAGTATTTT
>.|TRBV5-1|TRBJ2-5|.
CASSPGIRKETQYF
TGCGCCAGCAGCCCAGGCATTCGCAAAGAGACCCAGTACTTC
>.|TRBV7-2|TRBJ2-4|.
CASSLGRGRGKNIQYF
TGTGCCAGCAGCTTAGGGAGGGGACGAGGCAAAAACATTCAGTACTTC
>TRBD1|TRBV7-3|TRBJ2-2|.
CASSSGDSLNTGELFF
TGTGCCAGCAGCTCCGGGGACAGCCTAAACACCGGGGAGCTGTTTTTT
>.|TRBV19|TRBJ1-3|.
CASQTVDTIYF
TGTGCCAGTCAGACAGTGGACACCATATATTTT
>TRBD2|TRBV27|TRBJ2-1|.
CASSLKREWYNEQFF
TGTGCCAGCAGTCTCAAGCGGGAGTGGTACAATGAGCAGTTCTTC
>TRBD1|TRBV5-6|TRBJ1-5|.
CASSFGTLTGTNQPQHF
TGTGCCAGCAGCTTTGGGACCCTGACAGGGACCAATCAGCCCCAGCATTTT
>.|TRBV7-6|TRBJ2-5|.
CASSLGPEVQETQYF
TGTGCCAGCAGCTTAGGCCCTGAAGTCCAAGAGACCCAGTACTTC
>.|TRBV14|TRBJ1-1|.
CASSQEWGNFEAFF
TGTGCCAGCAGCCAAGAATGGGGGAATTTTGAAGCTTTCTTT
>.|TRBV19|TRBJ2-1|.
CASKQGGGRIWDNEQFF
TGTGCCAGTAAGCAGGGGGGTGGTCGGATTTGGGACAATGAGCAGTTCTTC
>.|TRBV5-1|TRBJ1-2|.
CASSYSSQGANYGYTF
TGCGCCAGCAGCTACTCATCACAGGGCGCTAACTATGGCTACACCTTC
>.|TRBV14|TRBJ2-3|.
CASSQMIVGTDTQYF
TGTGCCAGCAGCCAGATGATTGTAGGCACAGATACGCAGTATTTT
>.|TRBV11-3|TRBJ2-2|.
CASSPSGTNTGELFF
TGTGCCAGCAGCCCCTCCGGGACAAACACCGGGGAGCTGTTTTTT
>.|TRBV21-1|TRBJ2-3|.
CASSKGKAGGCTDTQYF
TGTGCCAGCAGCAAGGGGAAGGCGGGAGGGTGTACAGATACGCAGTATTTT